This is a list of T cell receptor beta chains from one sample in a study of T cell responses to AZD1222 COVID-19 vaccine. TCRdb's table, derived via immunoSEQ multiplex PCR, lists solely in-frame clones and lacks some. Found here are 100,000 to 120,000 clones, 92% of them singletons; the top ten hold approximately 8%. This specimen consisted of peripheral blood, obtained on day 0 of AZD1222 vaccination. The receptors come from an adult in good health. Both conserved end residues are part of each CDR3. The D gene is left open where the match is weak. Rows give clone size only sometimes, using once, few, many, or a class for an expanded clone.

D	V	size	J	CDR3	DNA
-	TRBV4-1	-	TRBJ2-1	CASSQDKSFDEQFF	TGCGCCAGCAGCCAGGACAAATCCTTCGATGAGCAGTTCTTC
TRBD2	TRBV29-1	few	TRBJ2-7	CSVVGGGRPYEQYF	TGCAGCGTTGTGGGGGGGGGACGGCCCTACGAGCAGTACTTC
-	TRBV5-1	-	TRBJ2-6	CASSLGAGANVLTF	TGCGCCAGCAGCTTGGGGGCTGGGGCCAACGTCCTGACTTTC
TRBD1	TRBV29-1	-	TRBJ1-1	CSAGTGNTEAFF	TGCAGCGCAGGGACAGGGAACACTGAAGCTTTCTTT
-	TRBV6-5	-	TRBJ1-2	CASSYSSAAGYTF	TGTGCCAGCAGTTACTCCTCAGCAGCGGGCTACACCTTC
-	TRBV27	-	TRBJ1-3	CASRGNRASSGNTIYF	TGTGCCAGCAGGGGGAACAGGGCGAGCTCTGGAAACACCATATATTTT
-	TRBV4-1	-	TRBJ1-2	CASSQVWQAEGGYTF	TGCGCCAGCAGCCAAGTTTGGCAGGCAGAGGGTGGCTACACCTTC
-	TRBV4-1	-	TRBJ2-5	CASSQGRSETQYF	TGCGCCAGCAGCCAAGGACGATCCGAGACCCAGTACTTC
-	TRBV27	-	TRBJ1-6	CASRIQNNSPLHF	TGTGCCAGCAGAATACAGAATAATTCACCCCTCCACTTT
-	TRBV6-5	-	TRBJ1-2	CASRALAGAYGYTF	TGTGCCAGCAGGGCCCTGGCAGGGGCCTATGGCTACACCTTC
TRBD2	TRBV30	-	TRBJ2-1	CAWSERGGNNEQFF	TGTGCCTGGAGTGAACGGGGGGGTAACAATGAGCAGTTCTTC
-	TRBV6-5	few	TRBJ1-6	CASGRDLGESPLHF	TGTGCCAGCGGTAGGGACCTCGGAGAATCACCCCTCCACTTT
-	TRBV11-2	once	TRBJ1-2	CASSFGLRAGGCCNYGYTF	TGTGCCAGCAGCTTTGGCTTACGGGCCGGTGGGTGTTGCAACTATGGCTACACCTTC
-	TRBV5-6	-	TRBJ2-1	CASSTRDRSSYNEQFF	TGTGCCAGCAGCACCCGGGACCGGAGCTCCTACAATGAGCAGTTCTTC
-	TRBV28	-	TRBJ1-4	CASSLIRVNEKLFF	TGTGCCAGCAGTTTAATACGGGTTAATGAAAAACTGTTTTTT
-	TRBV6-1	-	TRBJ2-1	CASSESPVLLNEQFF	TGTGCCAGCAGTGAATCCCCTGTACTTTTAAATGAGCAGTTCTTC
-	TRBV10-1	-	TRBJ2-3	CASSETFRLDGSTDTQYF	TGCGCCAGCAGTGAGACTTTCCGCCTGGATGGGAGCACAGATACGCAGTATTTT
-	TRBV29-1	-	TRBJ2-7	CSVRGTESSYEQYF	TGCAGCGTAAGAGGGACTGAGAGCTCCTACGAGCAGTACTTC
-	TRBV5-5	-	TRBJ2-5	CASSLGRPPNQETQYF	TGTGCCAGCAGCTTGGGTCGTCCCCCGAACCAAGAGACCCAGTACTTC
-	TRBV9	-	TRBJ2-2	CASSPPGSGELFF	TGTGCCAGCAGCCCTCCGGGGTCCGGGGAGCTGTTTTTT
TRBD2	TRBV14	-	TRBJ2-7	CASSQWERGTQYF	TGTGCCAGCAGCCAATGGGAGCGGGGGACGCAGTACTTC
TRBD1	TRBV6-5	-	TRBJ1-5	CASSYQGVGNQPQHF	TGTGCCAGCAGTTACCAGGGGGTGGGCAATCAGCCCCAGCATTTT
-	TRBV24-1	-	TRBJ1-1	CATSDPPGKAFF	TGTGCCACCAGTGATCCTCCGGGAAAAGCTTTCTTT
-	TRBV14	once	TRBJ1-1	CASSYSFGAEAFF	TGTGCCAGCAGCTATAGCTTTGGGGCTGAAGCTTTCTTT